This TCR beta chain originates from a study of cytomegalovirus exposure and HLA in healthy donors. The repertoire was sequenced with immunoSEQ multiplex PCR; TCRdb's copy has only in-frame clones and lacks some. In the table there are 250,000 to 350,000 clones, around 87% of which are singletons. The CDR3 is made up of 16 amino acids. Between the trimmed V and J ends, which lost 4 bases and 4 bases, there was a span of 20 bases. Germline CDR1 and CDR2: SGHNT and YYREEE (reference sequence). The chain links TRBV5-4 to TRBJ2-5; tentatively, D is TRBD1 or TRBD2 (6 bases each). The specimen sequenced was PBMCs. The sequence derives from a woman aged 25 to 45 in good health and CMV-seropositive. CDR3 nucleotide sequence: TGTGCCAGCAGCCGCAGAAGGGGGGCGGAGGGAGAGACCCAGTACTTC. This gives the protein CASSRRRGAEGETQYF. Full variable domain (remainder filled in from reference TRBV5-4 and TRBJ2-5): ETGVTQSPTHLIKTRGQQVTLRCSSQSGHNTVSWYQQALGQGPQFIFQYYREEENGRGNFPPRFSGLQFPNYSSELNVNALELDDSALYLCASSRRRGAEGETQYFGPGTRLLVL.